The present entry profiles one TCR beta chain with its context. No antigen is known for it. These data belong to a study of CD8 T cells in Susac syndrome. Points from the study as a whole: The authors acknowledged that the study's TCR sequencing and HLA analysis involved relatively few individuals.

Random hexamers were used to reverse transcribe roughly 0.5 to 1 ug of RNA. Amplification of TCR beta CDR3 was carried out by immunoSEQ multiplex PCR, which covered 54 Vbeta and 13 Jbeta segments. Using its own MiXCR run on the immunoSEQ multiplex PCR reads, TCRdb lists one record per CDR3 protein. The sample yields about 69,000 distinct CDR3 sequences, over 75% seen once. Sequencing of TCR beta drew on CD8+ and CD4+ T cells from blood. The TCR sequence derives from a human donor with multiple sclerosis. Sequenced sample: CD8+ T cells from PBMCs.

The CDR3 bases are TGCAGCGTCGACAGGGGGCGCGAGCAGTACTTC. It is translated as CSVDRGREQYF. V usage is TRBV29-1 and J usage is TRBJ2-7; 10 bases map to TRBD1. The CDR3 extends over 11 amino acids. Germline V gene data show CDR1 as SQVTM and CDR2 as ANQGSEA. The junction had 2 bases not matched to a gene; V was cut back by 6 bases and J by 6 bases.